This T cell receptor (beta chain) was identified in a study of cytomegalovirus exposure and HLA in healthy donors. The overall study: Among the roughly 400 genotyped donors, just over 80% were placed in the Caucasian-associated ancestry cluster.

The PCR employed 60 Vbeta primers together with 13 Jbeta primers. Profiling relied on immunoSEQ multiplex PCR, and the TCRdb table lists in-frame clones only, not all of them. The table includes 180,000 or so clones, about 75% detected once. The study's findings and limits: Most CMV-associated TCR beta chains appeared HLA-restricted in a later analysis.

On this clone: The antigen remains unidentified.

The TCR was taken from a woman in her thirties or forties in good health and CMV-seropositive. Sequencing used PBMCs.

In DNA, the CDR3 is TGTGCCAGCAGCCCCTACGGGGGGACCTACAATGAGCAGTTCTTC. This translates into CASSPYGGTYNEQFF. The rearrangement links TRBV7-2 to TRBJ2-1; 7 positions agree with TRBD2. Trimming cost V 5 bases and J 2 bases; bases outside gene matches: 6. The germline V gene has CDR1 SGHTA and CDR2 FQGNSA. The CDR3 length is 15 residues.